This TCR beta chain originates from a study of glioma-infiltrating T cells. General study findings and limits: Gliomas, especially low-grade, showed above-expected tissue-blood divergence; non-neoplastic patients showed below.

Amplification of TCR alpha and beta CDR3 regions from RNA used iRepertoire nested multiplex PCR. Each CDR3 protein gets one entry after TCRdb re-called the multiplex PCR reads with MiXCR. The sample gives about 110,000 distinct CDR3 sequences, less than 30% of which show up once; 35% is in the top ten. The ends lost 8 bases at V and 5 bases at J; junction bases unmatched: 3. The CDR3 extends over 11 amino acids. CDR1 and CDR2 from the germline V gene are SQVTM and ANQGSEA. In the case of this clonotype: Its antigen is not known. A much larger clone lies a single base off, so this may be a read error. The CDR3 does not close with the conserved phenylalanine or tryptophan, likely indicating a read error.

The origin of this receptor is a human donor with low-grade glioma or glioblastoma, undergoing nonglioma brain surgery, or in good health (not recorded which). The chain joins TRBV29-1 to TRBJ2-1, with 7 bases lining up with TRBD2. The sequenced sample was glioma tissue, nonneoplastic brain tissue, or PBMCs (not recorded which). The CDR3 nucleotides read TGCAGCTGGGGGAGGGACAATGAGCAGTTCCTC. Amino acid sequence: CSWGRDNEQFL.